One and the same sample provided the 20 T cell receptor beta chains below, sequenced in a study of human T cells and chemical hapten exposure. As for time point: pre-sensitization, week 0. As for treatment: therapeutic diphenylcyclopropenone sensitization with weekly scalp DPC. TCRdb reanalysed the RACE reads using MiXCR and keeps one entry per CDR3 protein. The table has some 70,000 distinct CDR3 sequences, approximately 11% seen once. Sample: whole blood, taken in connection with sensitization to the hapten diphenylcyclopropenone (DPC). Receptors were obtained from a woman aged 45-65 years with alopecia areata. Some clones in this sample may be carry-over from other donors' samples.

This chain connects TRBV29-1 to TRBJ2-1; 10 bases align to TRBD2. J was trimmed by 0 bases and V by 1 base; bases with no gene match: 3. The CDR3 is 16 amino acids. From germline, CDR1 is SQVTM and CDR2 ANQGSEA. CDR3: CSVEGQRGGSYNEQFF. The CDR3 nucleotides read TGCAGCGTTGAAGGACAGCGGGGGGGCTCCTACAATGAGCAGTTCTTC.

The chain combines TRBV27 with TRBJ2-7, with TRBD1 matching over 7 bases. The trim removed 0 bases at V and 2 bases at J, leaving 4 bases unmatched. Germline V gene data show CDR1 as MNHEY and CDR2 as SMNVEV (reference sequence). This CDR3 is 15 amino acids long. This chain's CDR3 is CASSLSWTGPYEQYF. Here the CDR3 DNA reads TGTGCCAGCAGTTTATCTTGGACAGGTCCCTACGAGCAGTACTTC.

There are many counts of this clonotype. The chain carries TRBV3-1 and TRBJ1-2; D remains unclear. Trimming left V 1 base short and J 8 bases short, with 8 bases between. Germline V gene data show CDR1 as LGHDT and CDR2 as YNNKEL (reference sequence). CDR3 length: 12 amino acids. This CDR3 is CASSQGHGGYTF. As DNA, the CDR3 is TGTGCCAGCAGCCAAGGGCACGGAGGCTACACCTTC.

In this sample, this clonotype turned up many times. The chain has TRBV28 and TRBJ1-1, with D tentatively TRBD1 (5 bases). V was trimmed by 7 bases and J by 6 bases, leaving 12 bases between them. CDR1 MDHEN and CDR2 SYDVKM come from the germline V gene. The CDR3 is 12 residues long. CDR3: CASKTGPSEAFF. The CDR3 region has the DNA TGTGCCAGCAAAACAGGCCCCTCTGAAGCTTTCTTT.

This clonotype was picked up many times. This rearrangement joins TRBV12-3 or TRBV12-4 to TRBJ2-5, with TRBD1 identical over 8 bases. V shed 5 bases, J shed 1 base, and the junction held 3 bases outside the gene matches. CDR3 length: 14 amino acids. The CDR3 reads CASSIDRGQETQYF. CDR3 in DNA: TGTGCCAGCAGTATCGACAGGGGCCAAGAGACCCAGTACTTC.

This chain joins TRBV15 and TRBJ2-7, with D perhaps being TRBD1 or TRBD2 (5 bases each). Germline values: CDR1 LNHNV, CDR2 YYDKDF (reference sequence). V was pared by 1 base and J by 7 bases, with 14 bases between. This CDR3 is 14 amino acids long. DNA of the CDR3: TGTGCCACCAGCAGAGCCCCACCGGGGCCAGAGCAGTACTTC. Amino acid sequence: CATSRAPPGPEQYF.

This clonotype has a count of ten or more. The chain joins TRBV6-5 to TRBJ2-5; D possibly corresponds to TRBD1 (6 bases). V lost 0 bases to trimming and J lost 5 bases, with 10 bases between them. The germline V gene encodes CDR1 MNHEY and CDR2 SVGAGI. The CDR3 extends over 14 amino acids. Written as DNA, the CDR3 is TGTGCCAGCAGTTACTCTCAGGGGACGGAGACCCAGTACTTC. As protein: CASSYSQGTETQYF.

This clonotype appeared many times. The chain recombines TRBV6-2 or TRBV6-3 with TRBJ2-1; TRBD1 is a possible D gene (5 bases). Trimming cost V 7 bases and J 5 bases, with 6 bases left between them. CDR3 length equals 11 residues. Germline V gives CDR1 MNHEY, CDR2 SVGEGT. The CDR3 protein is CASKDNNEQFF. DNA for the CDR3: TGTGCCAGCAAGGACAACAATGAGCAGTTCTTC.

This clonotype came up many times. The chain joins TRBV6-4 to TRBJ2-1; 8 bases fit TRBD2. CDR1 and CDR2 from the germline V gene are MRHNA and SNTAGT. The CDR3 extends over 15 amino acids. Trimming at V came to 5 bases and at J to 5 bases, leaving 8 bases not matched to a gene. CDR3 sequence (DNA): TGTGCCAGCAGTCACACTAGCGGAATTAACAATGAGCAGTTCTTC. Protein product: CASSHTSGINNEQFF.

This clonotype was picked up a small number of times. This chain links TRBV11-2 with TRBJ2-1; D is unresolved. The V gene lost 2 bases and the J gene lost 10 bases, with 12 bases spanning the gap. Germline V gives CDR1 SGHAT, CDR2 FQNNGV. This CDR3 comprises 13 residues. CDR3: CASSLSFTEEQFF. The DNA of the CDR3 is TGTGCCAGCAGCTTAAGTTTCACGGAGGAGCAGTTCTTC.

V and J are TRBV2 and TRBJ1-5; unclear D gene. The CDR3 extends over 14 amino acids. Deletions cut 7 bases from V and 0 bases from J, with 10 bases between. In germline, CDR1 is SNHLY, CDR2 FYNNEI. DNA of the CDR3: TGTGCCAGCAAGCCAACAAATAGCAATCAGCCCCAGCATTTT. Translation: CASKPTNSNQPQHF.

This clonotype was picked up many times. The gene calls are TRBV29-1 and TRBJ2-5; D unresolved. The V gene lost 6 bases and the J gene lost 1 base, with 6 bases spanning the gap. This CDR3 is 11 amino acids long. CDR1 SQVTM and CDR2 ANQGSEA come from the germline V gene. The CDR3 coding sequence is TGCAGCGTCGCTGTCCAAGAGACCCAGTACTTC. The encoded protein is CSVAVQETQYF.

This clonotype occurred many times. This chain connects TRBV29-1 to TRBJ1-4; perhaps TRBD1 as D (6 bases). Germline V gene sequence: CDR1 SQVTM, CDR2 ANQGSEA. The CDR3 loop spans 11 amino acids. V dropped 7 bases and J dropped 8 bases, with 11 bases sitting between them. The CDR3 bases are TGCAGCGGTGGGGGCCGCGAAAAACTGTTTTTT. Translating it yields CSGGGREKLFF.

This clonotype was seen at least ten times. V gene TRBV7-9 combines with J gene TRBJ2-1, with 12 positions matching TRBD2. The CDR3 totals 15 residues. The germline gives CDR1 SEHNR, CDR2 FQNEAQ (reference sequence). Trimming took 0 bases from V and 8 from J; bases not matched to a gene: 2. The CDR3 coding sequence is TGTGCCAGCAGCTTAGCGACTAGCGGGAGCCATGAGCAGTTCTTC. Residues: CASSLATSGSHEQFF. The entire variable domain, with the rest obtained from reference TRBV7-9 and TRBJ2-1, is as follows: DTGVSQNPRHKITKRGQNVTFRCDPISEHNRLYWYRQTLGQGPEFLTYFQNEAQLEKSRLLSDRFSAERPKGSFSTLEIQRTEQGDSAMYLCASSLATSGSHEQFFGPGTRLTVL.

This clonotype was recorded many times. V gene TRBV6-5 combines with J gene TRBJ1-1; tentatively, D is TRBD1 (5 bases). CDR1 is MNHEY, CDR2 SVGAGI, per germline. This CDR3 contains 15 residues. V lost 6 bases and J 1 base, leaving 15 bases between the germline ends. CDR3 amino acids: CASSPTGLQNTEAFF. CDR3 DNA: TGTGCCAGCAGCCCTACGGGACTCCAGAACACTGAAGCTTTCTTT.

The rearrangement links TRBV5-6 to TRBJ2-3; TRBD1 matches at 11 bases. The CDR3 contains 15 residues. V lost 3 bases to trimming and J lost 6 bases; unmatched junction nucleotides: 6. Per the germline V gene, CDR1 is SGHDT and CDR2 is YYEEEE. The DNA for the CDR3 is TGTGCCAGCAGCTCGGACAGGGGGCCAAGGGATACGCAGTATTTT. This translates into CASSSDRGPRDTQYF.

At least ten counts were recorded for this clonotype. The rearrangement joins TRBV11-2 to TRBJ1-4; D is ambiguous. The V gene lost 1 base and the J gene lost 7 bases, with 4 bases spanning the gap. The length of the CDR3 is 12 residues. Germline CDR1 SGHAT, CDR2 FQNNGV. The CDR3 protein is CASSLVGEKLFF. CDR3 coding DNA: TGTGCCAGCAGCTTAGTTGGTGAAAAACTGTTTTTT.

The chain recombines TRBV20-1 with TRBJ2-7; D uncertain. The CDR3 is 12 residues long. The V end was cut by 3 bases, the J end by 5 bases, with 11 bases between. CDR1 is DFQATT, CDR2 SNEGSKA, per germline (reference sequence). CDR3 coding DNA: TGCAGTGCTAGGTCTGGGTTCGACGAGCAGTACTTC. This translates into CSARSGFDEQYF.

This clonotype showed up many times. V gene TRBV27 combines with J gene TRBJ2-3, with 11 bases aligning to TRBD2. This CDR3 comprises 17 residues. Trimming at V came to 6 bases and at J to 3 bases, leaving 11 bases not matched to a gene. The germline gives CDR1 MNHEY, CDR2 SMNVEV (reference sequence). The CDR3 reads CASSPYLSGGGTDTQYF. CDR3 coding DNA: TGTGCCAGCAGCCCCTACCTTAGCGGGGGGGGTACAGATACGCAGTATTTT.

This clonotype was picked up many times. As DNA, the CDR3 is TGCAGTGCTAGCGTTAGCGCTACCTACAATGAGCAGTTCTTC. It codes for CSASVSATYNEQFF. The V call is TRBV20-1, the J call TRBJ2-1; a weak D match, TRBD2 (5 bases). Germline V lookup: CDR1 DFQATT, CDR2 SNEGSKA (reference sequence). V was clipped by 3 bases and J by 2 bases, with 11 bases between them. The CDR3 is made up of 14 amino acids.